The TCR beta chain described here comes from a study of T cell responses to AZD1222 COVID-19 vaccine. The ends were cut back, 0 bases at V and 3 bases at J, with 11 bases in the middle. CDR3 length equals 16 residues. Germline CDR1 and CDR2: MGHRA and YSYEKL. On this clone: Its antigen is not known.

Study-wide results and limits: Reportedly, nearly half the spike-specific TCRs target unmutated variant regions. It was only after the peak T cell response that any repertoires were sampled. The donors showed a predominance of white British ancestry and of females, with possible underestimation of clonal diversity.

Some clones are missing from TCRdb's copy, which holds only in-frame ones; the method was immunoSEQ multiplex PCR. The sample has about 110,000 clones, around 80% seen once; the top ten hold about 5%. This receptor was identified in an adult in good health. Source: peripheral blood, taken on day 0 of AZD1222 vaccination. This chain joins TRBV4-1 and TRBJ2-2; maybe TRBD2 (7 bases). This CDR3 reads CASSQDRGGDTGELFF. CDR3 coding DNA: TGCGCCAGCAGCCAAGACAGAGGGGGGGACACCGGGGAGCTGTTTTTT.